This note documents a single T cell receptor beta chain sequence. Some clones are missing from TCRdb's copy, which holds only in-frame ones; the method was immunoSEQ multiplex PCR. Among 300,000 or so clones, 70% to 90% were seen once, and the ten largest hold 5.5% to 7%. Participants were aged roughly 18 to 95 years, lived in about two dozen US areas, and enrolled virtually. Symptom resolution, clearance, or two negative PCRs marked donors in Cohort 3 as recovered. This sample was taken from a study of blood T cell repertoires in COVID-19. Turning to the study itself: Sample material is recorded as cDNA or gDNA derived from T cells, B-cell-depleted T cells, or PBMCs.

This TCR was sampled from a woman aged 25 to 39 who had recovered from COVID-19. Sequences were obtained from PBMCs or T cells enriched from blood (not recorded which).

In nucleotides, the CDR3 is TGTGCCAGCAGCCCTGCGGGAAAGAATGAAAAACTGTTTTTT. The encoded protein is CASSPAGKNEKLFF. The chain has TRBV27 and TRBJ1-4; D ambiguous. Germline V gene lookup returns CDR1 MNHEY and CDR2 SMNVEV (reference sequence). This CDR3 comprises 14 residues. Trimming took 6 bases from V and 5 from J, leaving 13 bases between them.